This T cell receptor beta chain is from a study of vaccination and CD4 T cells after COVID-19. This clonotype was recorded a few times. Its target is unknown. Trimming at V came to 4 bases and at J to 0 bases, leaving 4 bases not matched to a gene. This CDR3 contains 15 residues. From germline, CDR1 is DFQATT and CDR2 SNEGSKA (reference sequence). Documented treatment: roughly ten-day PBMC culture with coronavirus spike peptide pools or control peptides (ViraFEST assay). The Oncomine TCR Beta short-read assay was what sequenced the DNA obtained from cultured CD4+ T cells. TCRdb processed the PCR reads anew with MiXCR; each CDR3 protein has one entry. The sample contains about 18,000 distinct CDR3 sequences, 40% to 50% of which appear only once.

This clonotype was obtained from a human donor who had recovered from COVID-19. This sample comprised CD4+ T cells from blood, cultured in vitro, obtained after SARS-CoV-2 vaccination. The rearrangement joins TRBV20-1 to TRBJ2-3; 10 positions match TRBD2. CDR3 region: CSAMLAGVSTDTQYF. The DNA for the CDR3 is TGCAGTGCTATGCTAGCGGGGGTGAGCACAGATACGCAGTATTTT.